The entry that follows covers one T cell receptor (beta chain) sequence. These data originate in a study of T cell changes during pregnancy in multiple sclerosis. Germline V CDR1 and CDR2: MNHEY, SMNVEV (reference sequence). The CDR3 is 15 residues long. V was shortened by 6 bases and J by 1 base, with 16 bases between the two germline ends. Some clones are missing from TCRdb's copy, which holds only in-frame ones; the method was immunoSEQ multiplex PCR. This sample has 80,000 or so clones, with about 92% found just once. This chain links TRBV27 with TRBJ2-7; possibly TRBD2 for D (5 bases). This TCR was recovered from a female donor with multiple sclerosis, enrolled in a pregnancy study. The input for sequencing was peripheral blood, taken before pregnancy. DNA for the CDR3: TGTGCCAGCAGCACCGGGGAAAGAGAATCCTACGAGCAGTACTTC. It yields the protein CASSTGERESYEQYF.